The T cell receptor (beta chain) under discussion was sequenced for a study of molecular identifiers for immune sequencing clone quantification. Study context: The replicate experiment used RNA from around 20,000 or 99,000 naive CD8 cells. This RNA was split into five aliquots, and four of them were sequenced.

Each CDR3 protein is one row after TCRdb ran MiXCR on the PCR reads. This sample carries 250,000 to 350,000 distinct CDR3 sequences, about a fifth of them seen once, and the ten largest clones take about 0.79%. Ten or more counts support this clonotype. This CDR3 contains 12 residues. Germline V gene lookup returns CDR1 DFQATT and CDR2 SNEGSKA (reference sequence). V dropped 0 bases and J dropped 3 bases, with 6 bases sitting between them. The chain combines TRBV20-1 with TRBJ2-7, with D perhaps assigned TRBD1 or TRBD2 (5 bases each). Input material: naive CD8+ T cells from blood, with Jurkat cell RNA spiked in. The subset: FACS-sorted CD8+CD4-CCR7+CD45RA+ naive T cells. This clonotype was sampled from a human donor in good health. Some libraries in this study had Jurkat cell RNA spiked in. The CDR3 DNA sequence: TGCAGTGCTAGAGATGGGGGCTACGAGCAGTACTTC. Residues: CSARDGGYEQYF.